A single sample is the source of the 25 T cell receptor beta chains below, sequenced in a study of cytomegalovirus exposure and HLA in healthy donors. Primers included in the PCR were 60 Vbeta and 13 Jbeta primers. Measured with immunoSEQ multiplex PCR; TCRdb has only the in-frame clones, and not every one. The sample includes around 150,000 clones, around four fifths of them seen just once. The sample comprised PBMCs. The receptors here all came from a man aged 35-49 years in good health and CMV-seronegative.

This clone was seen a few times. The genes are TRBV28 and TRBJ2-1, with 14 nucleotides matching TRBD2. This CDR3 has 17 amino acids. Germline V lookup: CDR1 MDHEN, CDR2 SYDVKM. V shed 5 bases and J 2 bases; nucleotides not matched to a gene: 5. The CDR3 coding sequence is TGTGCCAGCAGTAGTGGGACTAGCGGGGGACCCTACAATGAGCAGTTCTTC. It translates to CASSSGTSGGPYNEQFF.

This sequence joins TRBV12-5 and TRBJ2-1, with a tentative D call TRBD1 (6 bases). The V and J ends lost 7 bases and 0 bases respectively, with 16 bases between them. Per the germline V gene, CDR1 is LGHNT and CDR2 is FRNRAP. CDR3 length equals 16 residues. CDR3 amino acids: CASVEGETSSYNEQFF. CDR3 DNA: TGTGCTAGTGTCGAGGGGGAAACCAGCTCCTACAATGAGCAGTTCTTC.

V is TRBV7-9 and J is TRBJ2-3, with D maybe TRBD2 (6 bases). Trimming pared 4 bases from V and 2 bases from J, leaving 13 bases between. The CDR3 runs to 15 residues. CDR1 is SEHNR, CDR2 FQNEAQ, per germline (reference sequence). This chain's CDR3 is CASSWSGTYTDTQYF. In DNA, the CDR3 is TGTGCCAGCAGCTGGAGTGGGACTTACACAGATACGCAGTATTTT.

The CDR3 coding sequence is TGTGCCAGCAGGCCGGGACAGTTTAGCAATCAGCCCCAGCATTTT. As protein: CASRPGQFSNQPQHF. V is TRBV6-1 and J is TRBJ1-5, with TRBD1 identical over 7 bases. The germline CDR1 and CDR2 sequences are MNHNS and SASEGT. This CDR3 comprises 15 residues. With V trimmed by 6 bases and J by 0 bases, 5 bases remained unmatched.

The V and J genes are TRBV5-4 and TRBJ2-7, with 9 positions matching TRBD1. Germline lookup yields CDR1 SGHNT and CDR2 YYREEE (reference sequence). The junction had 6 bases not matched to a gene; V was cut back by 4 bases and J by 10 bases. CDR3 size: 12 residues. CDR3 protein: CASSPGQGIQYF. Written as DNA, the CDR3 is TGTGCCAGCAGCCCTGGACAGGGGATTCAGTACTTC.

The V call is TRBV4-2, the J call TRBJ2-1, with 7 bases identical to TRBD2. There are 15 residues in the CDR3. J was trimmed by 3 bases and V by 1 base; bases with no gene match: 3. Germline V gene lookup returns CDR1 LGHNA and CDR2 YNFKEQ. CDR3 nucleotides: TGTGCCAGCAGCCAAGTTCTAGCGGACTACAATGAGCAGTTCTTC. This encodes CASSQVLADYNEQFF.

This rearrangement joins TRBV14 to TRBJ1-1; maybe TRBD1 (6 bases). The V end lost 1 base, the J end lost 4 bases, and 16 bases lay between the germline ends. The germline V gene has CDR1 SGHDN and CDR2 FVKESK. The CDR3 is 16 amino acids. DNA of the CDR3: TGTGCCAGCAGCCAAGGCAGGGGTCTCCTTGGCACTGAAGCTTTCTTT. Its translation is CASSQGRGLLGTEAFF. Using reference TRBV14 and TRBJ1-1 for the parts outside the CDR3, the full variable domain is EAGVTQFPSHSVIEKGQTVTLRCDPISGHDNLYWYRRVMGKEIKFLLHFVKESKQDESGMPNNRFLAERTGGTYSTLKVQPAELEDSGVYFCASSQGRGLLGTEAFFGQGTRLTVV.

CDR3 residues: CASSLEGETGVNEQFF. The CDR3 DNA is TGTGCCAGCAGCTTAGAGGGGGAGACAGGGGTCAATGAGCAGTTCTTC. The gene calls are TRBV11-2 and TRBJ2-1; TRBD1 matches at 8 bases. The CDR3 sequence is 16 residues long. V shed 0 bases and J 6 bases; nucleotides not matched to a gene: 7. Per germline, CDR1 SGHAT and CDR2 FQNNGV.

V and J are TRBV5-4 and TRBJ2-7; D unclear. The germline gives CDR1 SGHNT, CDR2 YYREEE (reference sequence). The V gene lost 2 bases and the J gene lost 2 bases, with 11 bases spanning the gap. This CDR3 has 14 amino acids. CDR3 region: CASSLRQDPYEQYF. The CDR3 bases are TGTGCCAGCAGCTTAAGGCAGGATCCCTACGAGCAGTACTTC. Complete variable domain (other parts from reference TRBV5-4 and TRBJ2-7): ETGVTQSPTHLIKTRGQQVTLRCSSQSGHNTVSWYQQALGQGPQFIFQYYREEENGRGNFPPRFSGLQFPNYSSELNVNALELDDSALYLCASSLRQDPYEQYFGPGTRLTVT.

This clone showed up just a few times. This rearrangement joins TRBV11-2 to TRBJ2-3; tentative D call: TRBD1 (5 bases). CDR1 and CDR2 from the germline V gene are SGHAT and FQNNGV. The CDR3 runs 15 residues. Deletions cut 2 bases from V and 0 bases from J, with 9 bases between. Here the CDR3 reads CASSLRGTSTDTQYF. In DNA form, the CDR3 reads TGTGCCAGCAGCTTAAGGGGTACTAGCACAGATACGCAGTATTTT.

The rearrangement joins TRBV11-3 to TRBJ2-7, with 10 bases that match TRBD2. From germline, CDR1 is SGHNT and CDR2 YENEEA. V lost 5 bases to trimming and J lost 5 bases; unmatched junction nucleotides: 9. The CDR3 consists of 15 residues. CDR3 sequence reads: CASSVGLAVGHEQYF. The CDR3 nucleotides are TGTGCCAGCAGCGTCGGACTAGCGGTAGGGCACGAGCAGTACTTC.

This chain connects TRBV29-1 to TRBJ2-4, with 8 nucleotides matching TRBD1. Per germline, CDR1 SQVTM and CDR2 ANQGSEA. There are 13 residues in the CDR3. Unmatched junction bases numbered 7, after V lost 3 bases and J lost 9 bases. CDR3 sequence reads: CSVDSQGAGIQYF. CDR3 DNA: TGCAGCGTTGACAGTCAGGGGGCCGGCATTCAGTACTTC.

With regard to this clone: Other nucleotide sequences in the sample specify the same CDR3. The chain recombines TRBV7-3 with TRBJ1-6, with D perhaps TRBD1 (6 bases). The CDR3 is 14 residues long. Trimming shortened V by 3 bases and J by 8 bases, and 11 bases separated the two germline ends. Germline V gene sequence: CDR1 SGHTA, CDR2 FQGTGA. The CDR3 loop reads CASSLDRSHSPLHF. The CDR3 bases are TGTGCCAGCAGCTTGGACAGATCCCATTCACCCCTCCACTTT.

V gene TRBV7-9 combines with J gene TRBJ2-1; the match to TRBD2 covers 8 bases. Germline CDR1 is SEHNR and CDR2 is FQNEAQ (reference sequence). The CDR3 loop spans 14 amino acids. The V and J ends lost 6 bases and 6 bases, in that order; junction bases with no gene match: 7. The CDR3 sequence is CASRGSGLVNEQFF. The CDR3 nucleotides are TGTGCCAGCAGGGGATCGGGACTAGTCAATGAGCAGTTCTTC.

The rearrangement uses TRBV7-2 and TRBJ2-7; TRBD2 matches at 12 bases. After removal of 3 bases from V and 3 bases from J, the junction contained 3 bases not matched to a gene. Germline-derived CDR1 and CDR2 are SGHTA and FQGNSA. The CDR3 runs 15 residues. The CDR3 reads CASSFQTSGGYEQYF. In nucleotides, the CDR3 is TGTGCCAGCAGCTTCCAGACTAGCGGGGGCTACGAGCAGTACTTC.

The sample holds one count of this clone. This sample includes further DNA sequences coding for the same CDR3. The genes are TRBV5-1 and TRBJ2-2, with D tentatively TRBD2 (5 bases). The V end lost 0 bases, the J end lost 0 bases, and 9 bases lay between the germline ends. The V gene's germline CDR1 is SGHRS and CDR2 YFSETQ. The CDR3 sequence is 16 residues long. The CDR3 coding sequence is TGCGCCAGCAGCTTGGTCGCGGGCGCGAACACCGGGGAGCTGTTTTTT. Translated: CASSLVAGANTGELFF.

This rearrangement joins TRBV11-1 to TRBJ2-7, with 9 bases aligning to TRBD1. The CDR3 totals 16 residues. With V trimmed by 3 bases and J by 1 base, 7 bases remained unmatched. Germline V gene data show CDR1 as SGHAT and CDR2 as FQDESV (reference sequence). CDR3 sequence: CASSLDLTGGSYEQYF. Here the CDR3 DNA reads TGTGCCAGCAGCTTGGACTTGACAGGGGGGTCCTACGAGCAGTACTTC.

The chain is built from TRBV7-9 and TRBJ1-2; 9 positions agree with TRBD1. Per germline, CDR1 SEHNR and CDR2 FQNEAQ (reference sequence). The CDR3 extends over 13 amino acids. V was pared by 5 bases and J by 14 bases, with 12 bases of the junction left unmatched. The CDR3 DNA reads TGTGCCAGCAGCCCGGGGACAGGGACTCTAAGTACCTTC. Its protein product is CASSPGTGTLSTF.

This clone was observed a handful of times. The DNA of the CDR3 is TGTGCCATCAGTGAGTGGAGTAGCACCGGGGAGCTGTTTTTT. Translation: CAISEWSSTGELFF. This chain uses TRBV10-3 with TRBJ2-2, with unresolved D. The CDR3 length is 14 residues. Germline CDR1 reads ENHRY; CDR2 reads SYGVKD. Between the trimmed V and J ends, which lost 1 base and 4 bases, there was a span of 7 bases.

The rearrangement links TRBV7-6 to TRBJ1-1, with D tentatively TRBD1 (5 bases). This CDR3 contains 17 residues. Trimming took off 1 base at V and 0 bases at J, with 15 bases between the two ends. Looked up from germline, CDR1 is SGHVS and CDR2 is FNYEAQ. The CDR3 DNA sequence: TGTGCCAGCAGCTTAGGGCGGATGAAGGGGTTGAACACTGAAGCTTTCTTT. The encoded protein is CASSLGRMKGLNTEAFF.

This chain links TRBV7-2 with TRBJ2-5, with 13 bases fitting TRBD2. This CDR3 has 15 residues. The V gene end was trimmed by 5 bases and the J gene end by 4 bases; junction bases not matched to a gene: 4. CDR1 and CDR2 from the germline V gene are SGHTA and FQGNSA. CDR3 region: CASSRTSGSRETQYF. The CDR3 nucleotides are TGTGCCAGCAGCCGGACTAGCGGGAGTAGAGAGACCCAGTACTTC. Drawing the rest from reference TRBV7-2 and TRBJ2-5, the complete variable domain is GAGVSQSPSNKVTEKGKDVELRCDPISGHTALYWYRQSLGQGLEFLIYFQGNSAPDKSGLPSDRFSAERTGGSVSTLTIQRTQQEDSAVYLCASSRTSGSRETQYFGPGTRLLVL.

In its sample, this clone was seen a few times. The chain couples TRBV18 to TRBJ2-5; 8 bases line up with TRBD2. The CDR3 loop spans 14 amino acids. V gave up 6 bases and J gave up 3 bases; unmatched junction bases: 6. Germline CDR1 and CDR2: KGHSH and LQKENI. CDR3: CASSGKAGEETQYF. CDR3 nucleotide sequence: TGTGCCAGCTCGGGGAAAGCGGGAGAAGAGACCCAGTACTTC.

The DNA for the CDR3 is TGTGCCAGCAGTTACTCGGGGGGGGAACAGGGACCTGAAGCTTTCTTT. As protein: CASSYSGGEQGPEAFF. The chain uses TRBV6-7 and TRBJ1-1, with D possibly matching TRBD1 (6 bases). TRBV6-7 carries the ORF label, with uncertain function. V was trimmed by 0 bases and J by 6 bases, leaving 17 bases between them. CDR3 length: 16 amino acids.

The V and J genes are TRBV7-2 and TRBJ2-7; TRBD2 matches at 9 bases. The germline CDR1 and CDR2 sequences are SGHTA and FQGNSA. V gave up 4 bases and J gave up 5 bases; unmatched junction bases: 6. The CDR3 extends over 14 amino acids. The CDR3 DNA reads as TGTGCCAGCAGCTCCCCGGGACTAGCCCACGAGCAGTACTTC. Its protein is CASSSPGLAHEQYF. The whole variable domain, filled in from reference TRBV7-2 and TRBJ2-7, reads GAGVSQSPSNKVTEKGKDVELRCDPISGHTALYWYRQSLGQGLEFLIYFQGNSAPDKSGLPSDRFSAERTGGSVSTLTIQRTQQEDSAVYLCASSSPGLAHEQYFGPGTRLTVT.

This clone has just a few counts. This CDR3 is CASSLAPLGYEQYF. DNA for the CDR3: TGTGCCAGCAGTTTAGCCCCTCTCGGCTACGAGCAGTACTTC. The V and J genes are TRBV27 and TRBJ2-7; D gene unclear. Germline values: CDR1 MNHEY, CDR2 SMNVEV (reference sequence). Trimming left V 2 bases short and J 3 bases short, with 11 bases between. The CDR3 has 14 residues.